Sequencing of this T cell receptor (beta chain) was carried out in a study of Ad26.COV2.S vaccination and SARS-CoV-2 variants. Study-wide results and caveats: Vaccinees displayed broader spike-specific TCR repertoires than placebo recipients.

This CDR3 region has 13 residues. Germline V gene sequence: CDR1 SGHRS, CDR2 YFSETQ. V was trimmed by 5 bases and J by 8 bases, leaving 14 bases between them. In regard to this clone: Its target is not known.

Treatment denoted: 15 to 20 received Ad26.COV2.S at low or high dose, single or two shots; 5 received placebo; per-sample allocation not given. After the first vaccine or placebo injection, samples were drawn on day 63. TCRdb's table, derived via immunoSEQ multiplex PCR, lists solely in-frame clones and lacks some. The data hold roughly 400,000 clones, with 90% observed a single time. This rearrangement joins TRBV5-1 to TRBJ2-1; tentative D call: TRBD2 (5 bases). The receptor was isolated from a person aged 18-65 years who received the Ad26.COV2.S COVID-19 vaccine or a placebo. The specimen comprised peripheral blood, sampled in a trial of Ad26.COV2.S vaccine versus placebo. This chain's CDR3 is CASRLGSVDEQFF. CDR3 in DNA: TGCGCCAGCAGACTGGGGAGCGTGGATGAGCAGTTCTTC. Full variable domain (rest looked up from reference TRBV5-1 and TRBJ2-1): KAGVTQTPRYLIKTRGQQVTLSCSPISGHRSVSWYQQTPGQGLQFLFEYFSETQRNKGNFPGRFSGRQFSNSRSEMNVSTLELGDSALYLCASRLGSVDEQFFGPGTRLTVL.